A selection of T cell receptor beta chains follows, all from one sample in a study of lymphopenia after photon versus proton radiotherapy. Profiled with immunoSEQ multiplex PCR; TCRdb holds only in-frame clones, not every one. In the table there are roughly 41,000 clones, more than 75% of which are singletons. This specimen consisted of peripheral blood, obtained from a patient treated with photon-based radiotherapy. The receptors here all came from a man aged 45 to 65 with gastric cancer. The CDR3 runs from the conserved cysteine through the conserved F or W. Fields, in order: V gene, D gene, J gene, clone size, CDR3 protein, CDR3 DNA. The D gene is left open where the match is weak. Clone size is shown for a subset of rows, as once, few, many or a class of expanded clone.

>TRBV7-9|-|TRBJ2-1|-
CASSFERYEQFF
TGTGCCAGCAGCTTTGAGCGATACGAGCAGTTCTTC
>TRBV5-8|-|TRBJ2-7|-
CASSLEVSRYEQYF
TGTGCCAGCAGCTTGGAGGTGTCCCGCTACGAGCAGTACTTC
>TRBV15|-|TRBJ2-7|-
CATSITGVGEQYF
TGTGCCACCAGCATTACAGGAGTGGGAGAGCAGTACTTC
>TRBV6-5|TRBD1|TRBJ1-1|-
CASMGDRGIYAEAFF
TGTGCCAGCATGGGGGACAGGGGGATCTACGCTGAAGCTTTCTTT
>TRBV15|-|TRBJ2-3|-
CATSIADGGGADDTDTQYF
TGTGCCACCAGCATCGCCGATGGGGGGGGCGCAGATGACACAGATACGCAGTATTTT
>TRBV6-1|-|TRBJ2-1|few
CASSDGNENEQFF
TGTGCCAGCAGTGACGGCAACGAGAATGAGCAGTTCTTC
>TRBV7-2|TRBD1|TRBJ2-7|-
CASSPTGTGREQYF
TGTGCCAGCAGCCCGACCGGGACAGGGCGCGAGCAGTACTTC
>TRBV6-5|-|TRBJ1-1|-
CASSYGTGLNTEAFF
TGTGCCAGCAGTTACGGTACAGGCCTGAACACTGAAGCTTTCTTT
>TRBV5-6|TRBD1|TRBJ1-3|-
CASSSFGDRGIGNTIYF
TGTGCCAGCAGCTCCTTCGGCGACAGGGGAATAGGAAACACCATATATTTT
>TRBV12-5|TRBD2|TRBJ2-7|-
CASGLVRNLRREVTYEQYF
TGTGCTAGTGGTTTGGTAAGGAACCTGAGGCGGGAGGTAACCTACGAGCAGTACTTC
>TRBV23-1|-|TRBJ2-1|-
CASSQNGGGWSYNEQFF
TGCGCCAGCAGTCAAAATGGAGGGGGTTGGTCCTACAATGAGCAGTTCTTC
>TRBV6-6|-|TRBJ2-3|-
CASARLGGRDTQYF
TGTGCCAGCGCCCGGCTAGGGGGGCGAGATACGCAGTATTTT
>TRBV30|TRBD1|TRBJ2-7|few
CAWRVGRTGPYEQYF
TGTGCCTGGAGGGTGGGTCGGACAGGGCCCTACGAGCAGTACTTC
>TRBV4-2|-|TRBJ2-1|few
CASSQESLSGEQFF
TGTGCCAGCAGCCAAGAAAGCCTAAGTGGTGAGCAGTTCTTC
>TRBV6-5|-|TRBJ1-5|-
CASSYANQPQHF
TGTGCCAGCAGTTACGCGAATCAGCCCCAGCATTTT
>TRBV5-1|-|TRBJ1-1|-
CASSLSPVLMNTEAFF
TGCGCCAGCAGCTTGAGTCCGGTCCTTATGAACACTGAAGCTTTCTTT
>TRBV7-2|TRBD1|TRBJ1-3|once
CASSLARQGSGNTIYF
TGTGCCAGCAGCTTAGCGAGACAGGGATCTGGAAACACCATATATTTT
>TRBV19|TRBD2|TRBJ2-1|once
CASNRSGTSYNEQFF
TGTGCCAGTAACCGGAGCGGGACCTCCTACAATGAGCAGTTCTTC
>TRBV6-5|TRBD1|TRBJ2-7|-
CASRERDRSSYEQYF
TGTGCCAGCAGGGAACGGGACAGGTCCTCCTACGAGCAGTACTTC
>TRBV5-6|TRBD2|TRBJ2-6|-
CASSLVAGPTSGANVLTF
TGTGCCAGCAGCTTGGTAGCGGGACCCACCTCTGGGGCCAACGTCCTGACTTTC
>TRBV11-3|-|TRBJ2-3|few
CASSLTASTDTQYF
TGTGCCAGCAGCTTAACGGCTAGCACAGATACGCAGTATTTT
>TRBV5-4|-|TRBJ2-3|-
CASSSRWDWGQYF
TGTGCCAGCAGCTCACGCTGGGACTGGGGGCAGTATTTT
>TRBV6-6|-|TRBJ2-1|-
CASSPVLGSYNEQFF
TGTGCCAGCAGCCCCGTCCTAGGTTCCTACAATGAGCAGTTCTTC
>TRBV9|TRBD1|TRBJ1-1|-
CASSSMTGMGTEAFF
TGTGCCAGCAGCTCGATGACAGGGATGGGCACTGAAGCTTTCTTT
>TRBV19|TRBD1|TRBJ2-5|-
CASSIRQGPIQETQYF
TGTGCCAGTAGTATACGACAGGGTCCGATCCAAGAGACCCAGTACTTC
>TRBV18|-|TRBJ2-7|-
CASSPPSSYEQYF
TGTGCCAGCTCACCACCGTCTAGCTACGAGCAGTACTTC
>TRBV5-4|-|TRBJ2-3|-
CASSPNPGLSTDTQYF
TGTGCCAGCAGCCCCAACCCGGGACTTAGCACAGATACGCAGTATTTT
>TRBV5-3|-|TRBJ2-3|-
CARRGVWALGPATQYF
TGTGCCAGAAGGGGCGTATGGGCGCTGGGGCCCGCTACGCAGTATTTT
>TRBV14|-|TRBJ2-5|-
CASSYSRDLQETQYF
TGTGCCAGCAGCTATTCCCGGGACCTCCAAGAGACCCAGTACTTC
>TRBV7-9|TRBD1|TRBJ1-5|-
CASATSGDSNQPQHF
TGTGCCAGCGCCACCTCCGGGGACAGTAATCAGCCCCAGCATTTT
>TRBV30|-|TRBJ2-7|-
CAWSVGSAGYEQYF
TGTGCCTGGAGTGTAGGTAGTGCGGGGTACGAGCAGTACTTC
>TRBV11-2|TRBD2|TRBJ2-1|-
CASSVNRMGGSSYNEQFF
TGTGCCAGCAGCGTAAACCGAATGGGCGGGAGCTCCTACAATGAGCAGTTCTTC
>TRBV5-1|-|TRBJ2-7|-
CASSRDIFYEQYF
TGCGCCAGCAGCCGGGACATTTTCTACGAGCAGTACTTC
>TRBV28|-|TRBJ2-7|-
CASSLTGIPYEQYF
TGTGCCAGCAGTTTAACAGGGATCCCCTACGAGCAGTACTTC
>TRBV19|-|TRBJ1-2|-
CASSILLPGAHNYGYTF
TGTGCCAGTAGTATACTCCTCCCAGGGGCGCACAACTATGGCTACACCTTC
>TRBV15|TRBD1|TRBJ1-2|-
CATSRDQGVYGYTF
TGTGCCACCAGCAGAGATCAGGGGGTCTATGGCTACACCTTC